Each of the 7 T cell receptor beta chains below was sequenced from the same sample in a study of post-analysis software for immune sequencing data. Whole-study findings and limits: Included in a set of about 5 TRBV segments more frequent in patients than controls were TRBV5-6, TRBV5-1 and TRBV20-1.

Unique molecular identifiers were present in the TCR beta cDNA libraries. From the PCR reads, TCRdb called clonotypes with MiXCR, one entry per CDR3 protein. The sample comprises hundreds of thousands of distinct CDR3 sequences, less than 35% of which are singletons, and roughly 0.54% rests with the top ten. The antigens for these receptors are not known. Specimen: blood. The receptor set was obtained from a girl between 10 and 17 years old with multiple sclerosis.

The genes are TRBV28 and TRBJ2-7; 11 bases fit TRBD2. With 4 bases clipped from V and 2 bases from J, the junction kept 7 bases outside the gene matches. The CDR3 is 16 amino acids. CDR1 and CDR2 (germline): MDHEN, SYDVKM. CDR3 in amino acids: CASSSPLAGGPYEQYF. For the CDR3, the DNA is TGTGCCAGCAGTTCCCCCCTAGCGGGGGGACCCTACGAGCAGTACTTC. Looking up the rest from reference TRBV28 and TRBJ2-7 gives the full variable domain: DVKVTQSSRYLVKRTGEKVFLECVQDMDHENMFWYRQDPGLGLRLIYFSYDVKMKEKGDIPEGYSVSREKKERFSLILESASTNQTSMYLCASSSPLAGGPYEQYFGPGTRLTVT.

This clonotype was counted many times. V and J are TRBV29-1 and TRBJ2-5; 7 nucleotides line up with TRBD2. The CDR3 spans 13 residues. J gave up 4 bases and V 5 bases, and 7 bases lay outside the gene matches. The germline CDR1 and CDR2 sequences are SQVTM and ANQGSEA. CDR3 sequence: CSVIRGVGETQYF. The CDR3 DNA is TGCAGCGTTATTCGGGGGGTAGGAGAGACCCAGTACTTC.

The chain recombines TRBV3-1 with TRBJ2-3, with a weak D call TRBD2 (6 bases). This CDR3 is built from 16 residues. V gave up 0 bases and J gave up 3 bases, with 13 bases separating them. The germline V gene encodes CDR1 LGHDT and CDR2 YNNKEL (reference sequence). In DNA, the CDR3 is TGTGCCAGCAGCCAAGATGTGGGGCTAGCGACAGATACGCAGTATTTT. It is translated as CASSQDVGLATDTQYF.

This clonotype was detected only a few times. The CDR3 loop is CSAMVQGPRVNEKLFF. DNA for the CDR3: TGCAGTGCTATGGTTCAGGGCCCCAGGGTTAATGAAAAACTGTTTTTT. V is TRBV20-1 and J is TRBJ1-4; D might be TRBD1 (5 bases). Germline V CDR1 and CDR2: DFQATT, SNEGSKA (reference sequence). The CDR3 sequence is 16 residues long. V was cut by 4 bases and J by 4 bases, with 19 bases left in between.

This rearrangement joins TRBV27 to TRBJ2-5; D unresolved. Trimming removed 5 bases from V and 2 bases from J, with 9 bases in between. The length of the CDR3 is 13 residues. Germline V gene data show CDR1 as MNHEY and CDR2 as SMNVEV (reference sequence). The CDR3 region is CASSITDQETQYF. In DNA, the CDR3 is TGTGCCAGCAGTATAACAGATCAAGAGACCCAGTACTTC.

This sequence joins TRBV3-1 and TRBJ2-3, with D possibly being TRBD2 (6 bases). The CDR3 is made up of 15 amino acids. CDR1 and CDR2 from the germline V gene are LGHDT and YNNKEL (reference sequence). Trimming stripped 0 bases from V and 2 bases from J, with 9 bases between. CDR3 loop: CASSQDWRDTDTQYF. CDR3 DNA sequence: TGTGCCAGCAGCCAAGATTGGCGGGACACAGATACGCAGTATTTT.

As regards this clonotype: Relative to the germline gene, one junction end is altered; a read error may explain this. This sequence joins TRBV9 and TRBJ2-4; tentative D call: TRBD2 (5 bases). CDR1 and CDR2 (germline): SGDLS, YYNGEE. The CDR3 totals 14 residues. In nucleotides, the CDR3 is TGTGCCAGCAGCGTTACACTAGTTGGGATGACCCCATCCTTC. Protein product: CASSVTLVGMTPSF.